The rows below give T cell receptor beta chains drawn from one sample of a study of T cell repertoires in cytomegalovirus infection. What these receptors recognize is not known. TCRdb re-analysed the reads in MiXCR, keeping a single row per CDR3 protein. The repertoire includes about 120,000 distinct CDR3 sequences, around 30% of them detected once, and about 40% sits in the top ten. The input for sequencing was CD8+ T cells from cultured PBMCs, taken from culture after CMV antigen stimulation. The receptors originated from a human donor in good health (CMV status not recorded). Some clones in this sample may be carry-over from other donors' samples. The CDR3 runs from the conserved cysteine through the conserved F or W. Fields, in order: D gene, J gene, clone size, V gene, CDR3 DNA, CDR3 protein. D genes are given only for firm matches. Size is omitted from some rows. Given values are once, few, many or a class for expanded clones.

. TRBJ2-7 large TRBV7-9 TGTGCCAGCAGCTATACACAACAGGACAGAGACTACGAGCAGTACTTC CASSYTQQDRDYEQYF
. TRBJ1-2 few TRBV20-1 TGCAGTGCTCGCGGACAGATTCTTAACTATGGCTACACCTTC CSARGQILNYGYTF
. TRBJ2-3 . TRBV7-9 TGTGCCAGCAGCGAACGGGACTCAGCGACCACAGATACGCAGTATTTT CASSERDSATTDTQYF
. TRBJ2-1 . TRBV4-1 TGCGCCAGCAGCCAACCCCAGGGGGGGATCTCGCCTTACAATGAGCAGTTCTTC CASSQPQGGISPYNEQFF
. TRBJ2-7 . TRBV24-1 TGTGCCACCAGACTTAAGGCATCCTACGAGCAGTACTTC CATRLKASYEQYF
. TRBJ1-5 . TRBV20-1 TGCAGTGCTAGAGACAGCTTTAATAGCAATCAGCCCCAGCATTTT CSARDSFNSNQPQHF
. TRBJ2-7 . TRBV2 TGTGCCAGCAAATCGGGAGTTGCCGACGAGCAGTACTTC CASKSGVADEQYF
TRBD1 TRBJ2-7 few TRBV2 TGTGCCACTATAACGGGACAGGGAGGCGAGCAGTACTTC CATITGQGGEQYF
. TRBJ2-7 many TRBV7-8 TGTGCCAGCAGCTTAGCAAGAACACAGGGAGATTCCTACGAGCAGTACTTC CASSLARTQGDSYEQYF
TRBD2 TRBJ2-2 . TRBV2 TGTGCCAGCAGTGACAGGACTAGCCTAAACACCGGGGAGCTGTTTTTT CASSDRTSLNTGELFF
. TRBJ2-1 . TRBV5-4 TGTGCCAGCAGCCTCGTTGACAGTGGATTTGTGGGCAATGAGCAGTTCTTC CASSLVDSGFVGNEQFF